This TCR beta chain stems from a study of cytomegalovirus exposure and HLA in healthy donors. Germline-derived CDR1 and CDR2 are SQVTM and ANQGSEA. The CDR3 has 15 residues. V was cut by 4 bases and J by 7 bases, with 19 bases left in between. A remark on this clone: The antigen remains undetermined.

Some clones are missing from TCRdb's copy, which holds only in-frame ones; the method was immunoSEQ multiplex PCR. The sample shows over 200,000 clones, around four fifths of them seen only once. Study-level findings and limits: Reportedly, diagnosis of cytomegalovirus status by the classifier showed high specificity and sensitivity.

This TCR was recovered from a woman between 18 and 29 years old in good health and CMV-seronegative. The sample consisted of PBMCs. J is TRBJ2-2 and V is TRBV29-1; the D gene is possibly TRBD2 (6 bases). CDR3 sequence: CSVVSGRTKGGELFF. The CDR3 DNA follows: TGCAGCGTTGTAAGTGGTCGGACTAAGGGCGGGGAGCTGTTTTTT.